This TCR beta chain was found in a study of blood T cells in healthy people across ages. In terms of origin and age, donors were healthy Caucasian individuals from Russia aged about 6 to 90. As regards this clonotype: Its antigen is as yet unknown.

Primed by a sample-barcoded 5' primer and a J-beta primer mix, a second PCR proceeded for 7 to 11 cycles. The template-switch adaptor, which had 12 random nucleotides, put a tag on each cDNA molecule. TCRdb redid the calling of the 5' RACE reads with MiXCR, one entry per CDR3 protein. This sample has about 600,000 distinct CDR3 sequences, with less than 60% found just once. Whole-study findings and limits: Among long-lived donors, naive CD4+ cells were more numerous and diversity higher than in aged donors. It was held that the diversity estimates obtained from one million T cells were underestimates.

Between the trimmed V and J ends, which lost 5 bases and 7 bases, there was a span of 12 bases. CDR1 is MNHEY, CDR2 SMNVEV, per germline (reference sequence). The CDR3 is 13 residues long. This TCR was sampled from a man of 80 years or more in good health. This chain joins TRBV27 and TRBJ1-5; a weak D match, TRBD1 (6 bases). What was sequenced was blood. The CDR3 sequence is CASSVMGGQPQHF. In DNA form, the CDR3 reads TGTGCCAGCAGTGTTATGGGGGGCCAGCCCCAGCATTTT.